The next 23 T cell receptor beta chains were all read from a single sample in a study of immune evolution from preneoplasia to lung adenocarcinoma. The protocol was immunoSEQ multiplex PCR, while the TCRdb copy is restricted to in-frame clones and leaves out a portion. The sample records some 15,000 clones, over 75% being singletons. The source material was FFPE lung adenocarcinoma in situ tissue. All receptors derive from a donor at least 70 years old with lung adenocarcinoma.

The chain couples TRBV27 to TRBJ2-2; TRBD2 might be the D (5 bases). The CDR3 loop spans 17 amino acids. V lost 5 bases and J 0 bases, leaving 16 bases between the germline ends. Per the germline V gene, CDR1 is MNHEY and CDR2 is SMNVEV (reference sequence). As DNA, the CDR3 is TGTGCCAGCAGTCCTCCCGGAGCGGATGCGAACACCGGGGAGCTGTTTTTT. Amino acid sequence: CASSPPGADANTGELFF.

The J gene is TRBJ2-1, the V gene TRBV27, with 13 bases identical to TRBD2. The germline V gene encodes CDR1 MNHEY and CDR2 SMNVEV (reference sequence). Unmatched junction bases numbered 2, after V lost 4 bases and J lost 5 bases. There are 15 residues in the CDR3. The CDR3 loop reads CASSWGTSGNNEQFF. The CDR3 DNA follows: TGTGCCAGCAGTTGGGGGACTAGCGGGAACAATGAGCAGTTCTTC.

This rearrangement joins TRBV19 to TRBJ1-1, with unresolved D. The CDR3 length is 13 residues. CDR1 is LNHDA and CDR2 is SQIVND in the germline V gene (reference sequence). V was clipped by 7 bases and J by 0 bases, with 9 bases between them. The CDR3 protein is CASTTPMNTEAFF. CDR3 in DNA: TGTGCCAGTACAACCCCCATGAACACTGAAGCTTTCTTT.

This clone was seen more than once but under ten times. V is TRBV6-6 and J is TRBJ1-4; the match to TRBD1 covers 7 bases. The CDR3 has 15 residues. CDR1 is MNHNY, CDR2 SVGAGI, per germline (reference sequence). V was pared by 6 bases and J by 5 bases, with 9 bases of the junction left unmatched. DNA of the CDR3: TGTGCCAGCAGGGGGGGGGACAGCTTAAATGAAAAACTGTTTTTT. Protein: CASRGGDSLNEKLFF.

The chain is built from TRBV11-2 and TRBJ1-1; D gene ambiguous. The length of the CDR3 is 13 residues. From germline, CDR1 is SGHAT and CDR2 FQNNGV. Trimming left V 5 bases short and J 2 bases short, with 9 bases between. As DNA, the CDR3 is TGTGCCAGCAGCCCCCCATATAACACTGAAGCTTTCTTT. Protein product: CASSPPYNTEAFF.

This chain links TRBV28 with TRBJ1-2; 7 positions match TRBD1. J gave up 3 bases and V 3 bases, and 4 bases lay outside the gene matches. Germline V gene lookup returns CDR1 MDHEN and CDR2 SYDVKM. The CDR3 spans 14 residues. As DNA, the CDR3 is TGTGCCAGCAGTTTGAAGGGACAGTACTATGGCTACACCTTC. This codes for CASSLKGQYYGYTF.

The chain couples TRBV5-6 to TRBJ1-2, with D perhaps matching TRBD1 (5 bases). V was clipped by 0 bases and J by 6 bases, with 9 bases between them. This CDR3 comprises 13 residues. From germline, CDR1 is SGHDT and CDR2 YYEEEE. CDR3 sequence: CASSLEGLHGYTF. CDR3 bases: TGTGCCAGCAGCTTGGAGGGGCTCCATGGCTACACCTTC.

This clone was seen just once. The chain links TRBV25-1 to TRBJ2-3; 9 bases fit TRBD2. Looked up from germline, CDR1 is MGHDK and CDR2 is SYGVNS. CDR3 length: 16 residues. Trimming took 5 bases from V and 4 from J; bases not matched to a gene: 10. This CDR3 is CASSSFSGSRADTQYF. The CDR3 coding sequence is TGTGCCAGCAGTTCATTTAGCGGGAGTAGGGCAGATACGCAGTATTTT.

This rearrangement joins TRBV21-1 to TRBJ1-1; the table's D gene call, TRBD1, was not cross checked with the DNA. TRBV21-1 is a pseudogene. The CDR3 has 14 amino acids. The CDR3: CASSTHTGGTEAFF. For the CDR3, the DNA is TGTGCCAGCAGCACTCACACAGGGGGCACTGAAGCTTTCTTT.

V usage is TRBV5-4 and J usage is TRBJ2-3, with 9 bases fitting TRBD1. Looked up from germline, CDR1 is SGHNT and CDR2 is YYREEE (reference sequence). Unmatched junction bases numbered 5, after V lost 2 bases and J lost 7 bases. CDR3 length equals 14 residues. CDR3 sequence (DNA): TGTGCCAGCAGCTTAGTAGGACAGGGGAATACGCAGTATTTT. Its translation: CASSLVGQGNTQYF.

This chain links TRBV27 with TRBJ2-1; the D gene is possibly TRBD2 (6 bases). Germline loops: CDR1 MNHEY, CDR2 SMNVEV (reference sequence). V lost 5 bases to trimming and J lost 8 bases, with 13 bases between them. This CDR3 has 13 amino acids. DNA of the CDR3: TGTGCCAGCAGTAATCCGGGAGACTATGAGCAGTTCTTC. It specifies CASSNPGDYEQFF.

The chain uses TRBV20-1 and TRBJ1-1, with D hard to call. The V end was cut by 5 bases, the J end by 2 bases, with 6 bases between. Germline V gene lookup returns CDR1 DFQATT and CDR2 SNEGSKA (reference sequence). The CDR3 runs to 11 residues. The CDR3: CSARSNTEAFF. The DNA for the CDR3 is TGCAGTGCTCGAAGTAACACTGAAGCTTTCTTT.

This chain uses TRBV10-1 with TRBJ2-5, with D perhaps given as TRBD1 or TRBD2 (5 bases each). CDR1 and CDR2 (germline): WNHNN, SYGVQD (reference sequence). V shed 6 bases and J shed 5 bases, with 25 bases lying between them. The CDR3 totals 17 residues. The CDR3 loop reads CASSPVGPDGSFETQYF. The CDR3 DNA follows: TGCGCCAGCAGCCCCGTGGGACCGGATGGGTCATTCGAGACCCAGTACTTC.

This chain joins TRBV18 and TRBJ1-2; D gene uncertain. This CDR3 has 13 residues. Germline lookup yields CDR1 KGHSH and CDR2 LQKENI. The V end was cut by 4 bases, the J end by 6 bases, with 12 bases between. The CDR3 here is CASSLNSADGYTF. The DNA of the CDR3 is TGTGCCAGCTCACTAAATTCGGCGGATGGCTACACCTTC. The full variable domain, completed using reference TRBV18 and TRBJ1-2, is NAGVMQNPRHLVRRRGQEARLRCSPMKGHSHVYWYRQLPEEGLKFMVYLQKENIIDESGMPKERFSAEFPKEGPSILRIQQVVRGDSAAYFCASSLNSADGYTFGSGTRLTVV.

This clone was recorded once. The chain joins TRBV30 to TRBJ1-3; perhaps TRBD1 as D (5 bases). This CDR3 region has 15 residues. Germline lookup yields CDR1 GTSNPN and CDR2 SVGIG (reference sequence). The V gene lost 2 bases and the J gene lost 0 bases, with 11 bases spanning the gap. The CDR3, as DNA: TGTGCCTGGAGTTTAGGGACCCGCTCTGGAAACACCATATATTTT. As protein: CAWSLGTRSGNTIYF.

Comments on this clone: At one boundary the junction diverges from the germline segment, which might be a read error. J is TRBJ2-7 and V is TRBV2; D is unresolved. Germline CDR1 is SNHLY and CDR2 is FYNNEI. CDR3 size: 11 residues. CDR3 nucleotide sequence: TGTGCCAGCAGTGAAGAGGAACGACCGATCTTC. As protein: CASSEEERPIF.

The chain carries TRBV7-8 and TRBJ1-2; 12 nucleotides agree with TRBD1. The CDR3 is 15 amino acids. The V segment lost 5 bases and the J segment 7 bases; nucleotides outside the gene matches: 8. Germline V gene data show CDR1 as SGHVS and CDR2 as FQNEAQ. The CDR3 coding sequence is TGTGCCAGCAGCGCCGCGGGACAGGGGGCGGGTGGCTACACCTTC. Amino acids: CASSAAGQGAGGYTF.

This clone has just one count. The chain recombines TRBV7-2 with TRBJ1-3; D possibly corresponds to TRBD1 (5 bases). Trimming stripped 6 bases from V and 5 bases from J, with 14 bases between. The CDR3 runs 14 residues. Germline V gene data show CDR1 as SGHTA and CDR2 as FQGNSA. CDR3 nucleotides: TGTGCCAGCAGTTTCACAGGACTAAGAAACACCATATATTTT. Its protein product is CASSFTGLRNTIYF.

The genes are TRBV19 and TRBJ2-5; weak D call: TRBD2 (5 bases). Germline lookup yields CDR1 LNHDA and CDR2 SQIVND (reference sequence). Trimming cost V 3 bases and J 5 bases, with 19 bases left between them. This CDR3 comprises 16 residues. The CDR3, as DNA: TGTGCCAGTAGTATTCTCTCCGGAGGCGGTAGGGAGACCCAGTACTTC. This encodes CASSILSGGGRETQYF. Full variable domain (outside the CDR3, taken from reference TRBV19 and TRBJ2-5): DGGITQSPKYLFRKEGQNVTLSCEQNLNHDAMYWYRQDPGQGLRLIYYSQIVNDFQKGDIAEGYSVSREKKESFPLTVTSAQKNPTAFYLCASSILSGGGRETQYFGPGTRLLVL.

This clone was counted between two and nine times. This chain links TRBV7-2 with TRBJ2-1; unclear D gene. The CDR3 sequence is 15 residues long. Trimming left V 1 base short and J 6 bases short, with 13 bases between. From germline, CDR1 is SGHTA and CDR2 FQGNSA. CDR3 in DNA: TGTGCCAGCAGCTTAGTATCAGGCGGTCTCAATGAGCAGTTCTTC. Its protein is CASSLVSGGLNEQFF.

V gene TRBV6-5 combines with J gene TRBJ1-1; D is undetermined. Germline V gene lookup returns CDR1 MNHEY and CDR2 SVGAGI. The CDR3 extends over 12 amino acids. V was cut by 6 bases and J by 4 bases, with 9 bases left in between. DNA of the CDR3: TGTGCCAGCAGCGCCGATATCACTGAAGCTTTCTTT. Protein: CASSADITEAFF.

The chain has TRBV6-6 and TRBJ2-1; either TRBD1 or TRBD2 may fit D (5 bases each). Germline V gene lookup returns CDR1 MNHNY and CDR2 SVGAGI (reference sequence). This CDR3 comprises 15 residues. With 7 bases removed from V and 1 base from J, the gap between germline ends came to 14 bases. The CDR3 DNA follows: TGTGCCAGCATAAACTGGGACGGTTCCTACAATGAGCAGTTCTTC. It specifies CASINWDGSYNEQFF.

The rearrangement joins TRBV27 to TRBJ2-7, with 9 bases matching TRBD1. The germline CDR1 and CDR2 sequences are MNHEY and SMNVEV (reference sequence). The junction had 7 bases not matched to a gene; V was cut back by 7 bases and J by 6 bases. CDR3 length: 13 residues. CDR3 nucleotide sequence: TGTGCCAGCACTCGGGACAGGGCCAGCGAGCAGTACTTC. The encoded protein is CASTRDRASEQYF.